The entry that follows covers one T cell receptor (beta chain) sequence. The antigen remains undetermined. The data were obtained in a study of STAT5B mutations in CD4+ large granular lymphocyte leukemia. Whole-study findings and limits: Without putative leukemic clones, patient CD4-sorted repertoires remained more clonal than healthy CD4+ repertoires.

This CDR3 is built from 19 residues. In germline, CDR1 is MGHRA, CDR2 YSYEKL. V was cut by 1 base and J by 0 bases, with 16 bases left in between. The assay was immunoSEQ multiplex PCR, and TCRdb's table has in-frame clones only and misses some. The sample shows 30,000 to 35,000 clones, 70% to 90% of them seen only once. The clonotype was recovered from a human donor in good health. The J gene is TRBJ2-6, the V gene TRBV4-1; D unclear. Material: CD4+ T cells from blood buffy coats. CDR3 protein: CASSQGFDVSFSGANVLTF. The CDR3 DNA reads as TGCGCCAGCAGCCAAGGTTTTGACGTCAGCTTCTCTGGGGCCAACGTCCTGACTTTC.